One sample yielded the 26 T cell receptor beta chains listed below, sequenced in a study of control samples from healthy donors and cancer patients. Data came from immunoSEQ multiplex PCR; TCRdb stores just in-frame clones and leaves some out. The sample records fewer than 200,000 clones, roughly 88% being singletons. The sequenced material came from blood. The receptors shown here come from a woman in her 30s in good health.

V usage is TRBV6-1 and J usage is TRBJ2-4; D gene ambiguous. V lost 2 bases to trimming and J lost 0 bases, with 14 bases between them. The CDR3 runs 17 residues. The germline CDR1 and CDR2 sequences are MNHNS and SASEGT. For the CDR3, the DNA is TGTGCCAGCAGTGAACCACGGATCATCTTAGCCAAAAACATTCAGTACTTC. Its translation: CASSEPRIILAKNIQYF.

CDR3: CAWKSRAGTEAFF. CDR3 nucleotides: TGTGCCTGGAAGTCACGGGCGGGCACTGAAGCTTTCTTT. The chain has TRBV30 and TRBJ1-1; D gene ambiguous. The CDR3 is made up of 13 amino acids. Trimming removed 4 bases from V and 4 bases from J, with 13 bases in between. CDR1 is GTSNPN, CDR2 SVGIG, per germline (reference sequence). The full variable domain, rest sourced from reference TRBV30 and TRBJ1-1, is SQTIHQWPATLVQPVGSPLSLECTVEGTSNPNLYWYRQAAGRGLQLLFYSVGIGQISSEVPQNLSASRPQDRQFILSSKKLLLSDSGFYLCAWKSRAGTEAFFGQGTRLTVV.

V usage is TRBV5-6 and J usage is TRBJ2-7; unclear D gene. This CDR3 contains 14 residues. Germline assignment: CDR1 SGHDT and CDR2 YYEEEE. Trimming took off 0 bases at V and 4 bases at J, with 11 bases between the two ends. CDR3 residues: CASSLVDFTYEQYV. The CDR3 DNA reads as TGTGCCAGCAGCTTGGTTGACTTTACTTACGAGCAGTACGTC.

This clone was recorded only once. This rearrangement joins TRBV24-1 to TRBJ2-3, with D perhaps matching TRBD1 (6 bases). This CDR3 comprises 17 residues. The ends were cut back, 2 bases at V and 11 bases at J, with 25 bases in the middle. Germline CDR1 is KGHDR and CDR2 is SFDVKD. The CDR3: CATSDSRTAMSGYEQYF. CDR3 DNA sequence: TGTGCCACCAGTGATTCCCGGACAGCCATGAGTGGATACGAGCAGTATTTT.

DNA of the CDR3: TGTGCCAGCAGCCACACCTCGGCGGCTGAAGCTTTCTTT. Translating it yields CASSHTSAAEAFF. The chain recombines TRBV2 with TRBJ1-1; D ambiguous. The CDR3 contains 13 residues. In germline, CDR1 is SNHLY, CDR2 FYNNEI. V dropped 6 bases and J dropped 6 bases, with 14 bases sitting between them.

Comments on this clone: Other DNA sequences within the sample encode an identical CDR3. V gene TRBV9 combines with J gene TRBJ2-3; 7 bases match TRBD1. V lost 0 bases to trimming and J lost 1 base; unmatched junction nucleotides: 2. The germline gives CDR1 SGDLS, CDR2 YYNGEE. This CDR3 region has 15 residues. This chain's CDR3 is CASSVVGGRTDTQYF. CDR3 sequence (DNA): TGTGCCAGCAGCGTAGTAGGGGGCCGCACAGATACGCAGTATTTT.

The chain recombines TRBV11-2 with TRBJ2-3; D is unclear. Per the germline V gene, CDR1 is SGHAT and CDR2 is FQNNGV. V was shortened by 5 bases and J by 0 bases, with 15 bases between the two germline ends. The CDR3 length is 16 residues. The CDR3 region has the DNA TGTGCCAGCAGCCCGCAACCCGGATCTAGCACAGATACGCAGTATTTT. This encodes CASSPQPGSSTDTQYF.

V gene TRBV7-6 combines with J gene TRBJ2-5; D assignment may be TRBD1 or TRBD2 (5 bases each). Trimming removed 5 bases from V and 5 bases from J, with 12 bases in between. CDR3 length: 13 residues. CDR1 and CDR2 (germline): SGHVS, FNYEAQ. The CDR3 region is CASSPGGAETQYF. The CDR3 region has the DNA TGTGCCAGCAGCCCTGGGGGAGCGGAGACCCAGTACTTC.

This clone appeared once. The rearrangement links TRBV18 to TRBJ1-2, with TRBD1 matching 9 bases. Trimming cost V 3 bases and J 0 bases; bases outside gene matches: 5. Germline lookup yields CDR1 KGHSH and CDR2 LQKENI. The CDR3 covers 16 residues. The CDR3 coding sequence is TGTGCCAGCTCACCGGGACAGGGACCAGCTAACTATGGCTACACCTTC. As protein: CASSPGQGPANYGYTF.

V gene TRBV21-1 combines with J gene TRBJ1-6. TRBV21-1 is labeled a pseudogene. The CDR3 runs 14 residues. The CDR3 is CASSRGGRNSPLHF. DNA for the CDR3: TGTGCCAGCAGCAGGGGGGGTAGGAATTCACCCCTCCACTTT.

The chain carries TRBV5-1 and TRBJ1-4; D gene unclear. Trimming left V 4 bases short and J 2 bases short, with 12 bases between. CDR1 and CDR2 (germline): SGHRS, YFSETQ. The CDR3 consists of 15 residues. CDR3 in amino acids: CASSLYPGTNEKLFF. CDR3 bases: TGCGCCAGCAGCCTATACCCGGGGACTAATGAAAAACTGTTTTTT. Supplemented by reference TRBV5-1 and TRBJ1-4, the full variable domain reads KAGVTQTPRYLIKTRGQQVTLSCSPISGHRSVSWYQQTPGQGLQFLFEYFSETQRNKGNFPGRFSGRQFSNSRSEMNVSTLELGDSALYLCASSLYPGTNEKLFFGSGTQLSVL.

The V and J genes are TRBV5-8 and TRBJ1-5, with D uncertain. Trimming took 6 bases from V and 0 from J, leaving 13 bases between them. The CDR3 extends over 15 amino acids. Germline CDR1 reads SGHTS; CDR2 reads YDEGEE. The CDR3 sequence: CASNLGSVSNQPQHF. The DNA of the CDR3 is TGTGCCAGCAACCTGGGGTCCGTTAGCAATCAGCCCCAGCATTTT.

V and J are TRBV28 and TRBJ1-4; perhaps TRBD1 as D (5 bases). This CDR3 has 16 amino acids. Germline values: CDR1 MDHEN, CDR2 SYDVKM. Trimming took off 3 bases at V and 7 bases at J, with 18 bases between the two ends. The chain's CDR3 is CASSFAPGQGPEKLFF. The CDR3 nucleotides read TGTGCCAGCAGTTTCGCCCCGGGCCAGGGACCTGAAAAACTGTTTTTT.

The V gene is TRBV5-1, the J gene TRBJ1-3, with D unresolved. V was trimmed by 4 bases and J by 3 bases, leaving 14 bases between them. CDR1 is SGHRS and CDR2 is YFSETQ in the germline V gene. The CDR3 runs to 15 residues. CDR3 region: CASSTGAAFGNTIYF. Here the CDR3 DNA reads TGCGCCAGCAGCACCGGAGCAGCCTTTGGAAACACCATATATTTT. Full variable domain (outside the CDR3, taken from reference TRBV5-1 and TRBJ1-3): KAGVTQTPRYLIKTRGQQVTLSCSPISGHRSVSWYQQTPGQGLQFLFEYFSETQRNKGNFPGRFSGRQFSNSRSEMNVSTLELGDSALYLCASSTGAAFGNTIYFGEGSWLTVV.

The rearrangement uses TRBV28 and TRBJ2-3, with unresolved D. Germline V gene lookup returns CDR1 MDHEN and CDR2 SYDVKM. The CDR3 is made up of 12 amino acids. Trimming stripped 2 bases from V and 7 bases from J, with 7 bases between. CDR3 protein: CASSLKANTQYF. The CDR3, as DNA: TGTGCCAGCAGTTTAAAAGCAAATACGCAGTATTTT.

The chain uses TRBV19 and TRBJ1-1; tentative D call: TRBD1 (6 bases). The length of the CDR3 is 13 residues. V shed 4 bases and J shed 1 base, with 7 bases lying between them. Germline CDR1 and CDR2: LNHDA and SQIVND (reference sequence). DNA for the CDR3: TGTGCCAGTAGTACACAGGGGAACACTGAAGCTTTCTTT. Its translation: CASSTQGNTEAFF.

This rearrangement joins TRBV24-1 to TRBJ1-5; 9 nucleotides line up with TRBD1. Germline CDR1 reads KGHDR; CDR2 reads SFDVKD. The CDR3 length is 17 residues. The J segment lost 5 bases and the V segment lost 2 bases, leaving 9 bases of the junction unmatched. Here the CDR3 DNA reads TGTGCCACCAGTGATTCAAGAGGACAGGGGAACGATCAGCCCCAGCATTTT. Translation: CATSDSRGQGNDQPQHF.

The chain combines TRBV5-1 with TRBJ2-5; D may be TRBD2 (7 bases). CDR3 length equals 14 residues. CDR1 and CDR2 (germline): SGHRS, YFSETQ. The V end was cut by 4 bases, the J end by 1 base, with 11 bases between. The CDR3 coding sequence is TGCGCCAGCAGCGCGGGGGCAGCCCAAGAGACCCAGTACTTC. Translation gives CASSAGAAQETQYF. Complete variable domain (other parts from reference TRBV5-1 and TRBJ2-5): KAGVTQTPRYLIKTRGQQVTLSCSPISGHRSVSWYQQTPGQGLQFLFEYFSETQRNKGNFPGRFSGRQFSNSRSEMNVSTLELGDSALYLCASSAGAAQETQYFGPGTRLLVL.

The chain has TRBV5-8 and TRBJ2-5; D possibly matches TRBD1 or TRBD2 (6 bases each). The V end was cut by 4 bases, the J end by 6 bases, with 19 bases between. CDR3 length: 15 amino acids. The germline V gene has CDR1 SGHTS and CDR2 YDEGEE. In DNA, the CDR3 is TGTGCCAGCAGCGAGGGGGTCGGGAGCCTCCAGACCCAGTACTTC. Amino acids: CASSEGVGSLQTQYF.

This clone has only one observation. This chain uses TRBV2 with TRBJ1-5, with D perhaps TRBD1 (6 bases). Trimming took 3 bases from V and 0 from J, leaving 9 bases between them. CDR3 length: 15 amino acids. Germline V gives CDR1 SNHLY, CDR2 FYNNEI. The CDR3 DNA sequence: TGTGCCAGCAGTGAGGGGGGCAATAGCAATCAGCCCCAGCATTTT. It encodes CASSEGGNSNQPQHF.

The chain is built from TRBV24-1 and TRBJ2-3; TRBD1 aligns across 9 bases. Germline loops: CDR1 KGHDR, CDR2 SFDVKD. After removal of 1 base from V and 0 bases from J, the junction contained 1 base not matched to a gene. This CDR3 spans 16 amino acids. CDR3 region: CATSDFGTGSTDTQYF. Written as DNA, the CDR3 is TGTGCCACCAGTGATTTTGGGACAGGGAGCACAGATACGCAGTATTTT.

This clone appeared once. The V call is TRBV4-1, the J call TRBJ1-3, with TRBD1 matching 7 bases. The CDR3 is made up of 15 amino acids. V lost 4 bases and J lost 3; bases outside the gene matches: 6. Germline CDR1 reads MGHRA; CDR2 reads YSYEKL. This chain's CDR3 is CASSPDRAGGNTIYF. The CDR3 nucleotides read TGCGCCAGCAGCCCCGACAGGGCTGGTGGAAACACCATATATTTT.

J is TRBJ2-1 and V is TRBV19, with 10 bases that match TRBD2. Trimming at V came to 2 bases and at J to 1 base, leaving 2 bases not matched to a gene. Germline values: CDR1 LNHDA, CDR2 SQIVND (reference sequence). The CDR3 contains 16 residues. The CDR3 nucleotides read TGTGCCAGTAGTATAAATAGCGGGAGGTCCTACAATGAGCAGTTCTTC. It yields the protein CASSINSGRSYNEQFF.

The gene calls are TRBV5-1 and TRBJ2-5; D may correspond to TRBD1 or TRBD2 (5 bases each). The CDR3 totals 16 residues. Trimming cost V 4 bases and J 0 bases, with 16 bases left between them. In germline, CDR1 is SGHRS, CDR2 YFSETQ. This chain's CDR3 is CASSRGLRVDQETQYF. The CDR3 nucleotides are TGCGCCAGCAGCCGGGGCTTGCGGGTCGACCAAGAGACCCAGTACTTC.

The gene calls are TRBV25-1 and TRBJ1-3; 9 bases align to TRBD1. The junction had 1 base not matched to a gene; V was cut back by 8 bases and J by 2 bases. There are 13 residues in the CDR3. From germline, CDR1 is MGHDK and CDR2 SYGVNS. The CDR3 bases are TGTGCCAGCGGGGACAGGGCTGGAAACACCATATATTTT. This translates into CASGDRAGNTIYF.

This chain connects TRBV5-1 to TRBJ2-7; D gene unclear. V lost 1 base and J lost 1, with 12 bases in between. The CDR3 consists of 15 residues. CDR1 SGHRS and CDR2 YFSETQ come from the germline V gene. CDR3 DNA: TGCGCCAGCAGCTTGTGGGCAGGAGCGTCCTACGAGCAGTACTTC. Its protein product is CASSLWAGASYEQYF.